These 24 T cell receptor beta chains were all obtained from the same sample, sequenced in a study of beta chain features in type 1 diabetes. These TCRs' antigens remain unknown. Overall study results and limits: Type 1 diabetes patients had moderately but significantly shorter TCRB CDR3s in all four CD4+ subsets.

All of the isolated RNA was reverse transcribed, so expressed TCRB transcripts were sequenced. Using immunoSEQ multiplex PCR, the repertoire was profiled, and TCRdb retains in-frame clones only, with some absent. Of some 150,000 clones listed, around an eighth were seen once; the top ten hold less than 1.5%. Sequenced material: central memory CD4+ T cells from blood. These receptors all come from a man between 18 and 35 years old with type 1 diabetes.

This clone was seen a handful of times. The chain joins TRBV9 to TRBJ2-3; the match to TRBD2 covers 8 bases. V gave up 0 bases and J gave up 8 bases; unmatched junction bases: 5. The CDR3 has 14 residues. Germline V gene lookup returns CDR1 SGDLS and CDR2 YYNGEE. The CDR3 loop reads CASSVVGTSGTQYF. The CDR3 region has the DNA TGTGCCAGCAGCGTAGTGGGGACTAGTGGTACGCAGTATTTT.

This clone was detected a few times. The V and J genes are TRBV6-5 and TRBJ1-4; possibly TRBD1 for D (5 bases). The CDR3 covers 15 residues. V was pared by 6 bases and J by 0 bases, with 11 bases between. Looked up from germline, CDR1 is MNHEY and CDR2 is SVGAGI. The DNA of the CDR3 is TGTGCCAGCAGACCCGACAGATCAACTAATGAAAAACTGTTTTTT. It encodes CASRPDRSTNEKLFF.

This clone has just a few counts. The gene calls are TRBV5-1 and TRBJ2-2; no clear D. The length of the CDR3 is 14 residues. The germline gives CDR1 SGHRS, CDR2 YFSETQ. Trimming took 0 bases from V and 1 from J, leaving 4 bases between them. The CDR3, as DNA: TGCGCCAGCAGCTTGGGACAGAACACCGGGGAGCTGTTTTTT. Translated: CASSLGQNTGELFF.

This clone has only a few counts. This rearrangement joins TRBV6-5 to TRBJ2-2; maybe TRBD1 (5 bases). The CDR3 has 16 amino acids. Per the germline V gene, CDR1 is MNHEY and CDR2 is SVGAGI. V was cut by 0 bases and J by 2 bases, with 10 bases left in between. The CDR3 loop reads CASSYSGQVNTGELFF. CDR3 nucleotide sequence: TGTGCCAGCAGTTACTCGGGGCAGGTCAACACCGGGGAGCTGTTTTTT.

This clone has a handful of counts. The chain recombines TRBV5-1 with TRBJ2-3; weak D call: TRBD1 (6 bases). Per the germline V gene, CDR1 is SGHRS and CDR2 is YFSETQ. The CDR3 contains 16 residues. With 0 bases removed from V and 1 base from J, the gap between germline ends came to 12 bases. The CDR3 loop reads CASSLAPGEGTDTQYF. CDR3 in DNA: TGCGCCAGCAGCTTGGCCCCAGGGGAAGGCACAGATACGCAGTATTTT.

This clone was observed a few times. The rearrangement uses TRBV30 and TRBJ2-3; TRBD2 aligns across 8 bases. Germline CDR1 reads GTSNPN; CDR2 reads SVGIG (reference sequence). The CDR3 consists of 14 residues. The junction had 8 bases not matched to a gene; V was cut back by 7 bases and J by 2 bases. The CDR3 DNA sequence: TGTGCCTCAAGACCAGCGGGGGTCACAGATACGCAGTATTTT. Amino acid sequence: CASRPAGVTDTQYF.

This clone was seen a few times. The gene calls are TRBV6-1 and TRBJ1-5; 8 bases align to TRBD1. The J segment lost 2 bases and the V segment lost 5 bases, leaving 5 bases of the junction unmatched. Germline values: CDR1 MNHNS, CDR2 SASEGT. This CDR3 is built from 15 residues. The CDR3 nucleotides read TGTGCCAGCAGTATACAGGGGGACGGCAATCAGCCCCAGCATTTT. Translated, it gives CASSIQGDGNQPQHF.

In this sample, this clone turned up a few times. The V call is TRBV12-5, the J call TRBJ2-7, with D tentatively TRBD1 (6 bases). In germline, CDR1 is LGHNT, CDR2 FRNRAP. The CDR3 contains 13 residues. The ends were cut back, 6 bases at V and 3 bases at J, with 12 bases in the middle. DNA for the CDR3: TGTGCTAGTGGATGGACAGAAGACTACGAGCAGTACTTC. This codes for CASGWTEDYEQYF.

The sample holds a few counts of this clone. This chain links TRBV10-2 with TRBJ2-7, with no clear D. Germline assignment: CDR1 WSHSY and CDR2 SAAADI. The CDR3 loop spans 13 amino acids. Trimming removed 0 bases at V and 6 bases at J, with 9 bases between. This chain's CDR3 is CASSESRSSEQYF. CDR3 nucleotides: TGCGCCAGCAGTGAGTCGAGAAGCAGCGAGCAGTACTTC.

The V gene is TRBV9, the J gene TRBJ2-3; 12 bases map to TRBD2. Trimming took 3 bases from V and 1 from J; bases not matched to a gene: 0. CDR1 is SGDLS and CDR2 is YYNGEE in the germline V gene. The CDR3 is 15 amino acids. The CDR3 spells CASSGLAGGTDTQYF. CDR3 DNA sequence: TGTGCCAGCAGCGGACTAGCGGGGGGCACAGATACGCAGTATTTT.

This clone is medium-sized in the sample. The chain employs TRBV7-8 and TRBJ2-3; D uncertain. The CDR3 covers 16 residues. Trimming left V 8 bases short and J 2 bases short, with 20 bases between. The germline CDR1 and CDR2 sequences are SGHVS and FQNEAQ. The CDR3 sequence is CASGGRSLGYTDTQYF. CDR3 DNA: TGTGCCAGCGGCGGCAGGAGCTTGGGCTACACAGATACGCAGTATTTT.

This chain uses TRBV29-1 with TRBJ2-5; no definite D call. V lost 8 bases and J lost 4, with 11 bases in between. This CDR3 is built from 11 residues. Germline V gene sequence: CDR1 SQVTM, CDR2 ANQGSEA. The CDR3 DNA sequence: TGCAGCCTATTGATGGGAGAGACCCAGTACTTC. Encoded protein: CSLLMGETQYF.

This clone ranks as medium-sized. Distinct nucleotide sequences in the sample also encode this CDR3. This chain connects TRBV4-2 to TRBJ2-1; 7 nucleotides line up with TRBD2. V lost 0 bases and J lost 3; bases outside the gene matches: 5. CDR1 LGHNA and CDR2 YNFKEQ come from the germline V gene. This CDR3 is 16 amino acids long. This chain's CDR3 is CASSQDWRGNYNEQFF. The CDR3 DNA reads TGTGCCAGCAGCCAAGATTGGCGGGGGAACTACAATGAGCAGTTCTTC.

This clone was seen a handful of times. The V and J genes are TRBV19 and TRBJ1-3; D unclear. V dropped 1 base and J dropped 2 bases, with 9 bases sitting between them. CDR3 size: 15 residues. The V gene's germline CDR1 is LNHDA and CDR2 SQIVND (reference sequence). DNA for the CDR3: TGTGCCAGTAGTATAGGACGCGTGGCTGGAAACACCATATATTTT. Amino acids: CASSIGRVAGNTIYF.

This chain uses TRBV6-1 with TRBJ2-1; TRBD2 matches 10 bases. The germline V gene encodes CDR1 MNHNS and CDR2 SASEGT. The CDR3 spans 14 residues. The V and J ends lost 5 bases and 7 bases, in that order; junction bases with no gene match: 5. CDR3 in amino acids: CASSSPGLANEQFF. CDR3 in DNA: TGTGCCAGCAGTTCGCCGGGACTAGCGAATGAGCAGTTCTTC.

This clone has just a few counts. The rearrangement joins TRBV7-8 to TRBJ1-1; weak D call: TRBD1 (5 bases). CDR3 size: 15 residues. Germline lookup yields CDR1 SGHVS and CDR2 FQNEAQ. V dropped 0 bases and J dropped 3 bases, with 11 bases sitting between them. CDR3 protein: CASSLATGPYTEAFF. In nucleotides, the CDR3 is TGTGCCAGCAGCTTAGCGACGGGGCCCTACACTGAAGCTTTCTTT.

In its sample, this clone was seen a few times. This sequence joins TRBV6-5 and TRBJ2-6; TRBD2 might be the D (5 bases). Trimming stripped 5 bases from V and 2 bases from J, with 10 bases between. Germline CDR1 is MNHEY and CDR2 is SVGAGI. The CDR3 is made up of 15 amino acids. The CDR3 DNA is TGTGCCAGCAGTCCGGCCGGGGCTGGGGCCAACGTCCTGACTTTC. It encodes CASSPAGAGANVLTF.

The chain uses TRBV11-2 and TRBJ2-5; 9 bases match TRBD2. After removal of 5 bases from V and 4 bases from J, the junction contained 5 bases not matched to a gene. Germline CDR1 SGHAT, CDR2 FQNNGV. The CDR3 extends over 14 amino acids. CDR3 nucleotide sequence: TGTGCCAGCAGCCTTAGCGGGGGACCAGAGACCCAGTACTTC. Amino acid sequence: CASSLSGGPETQYF.

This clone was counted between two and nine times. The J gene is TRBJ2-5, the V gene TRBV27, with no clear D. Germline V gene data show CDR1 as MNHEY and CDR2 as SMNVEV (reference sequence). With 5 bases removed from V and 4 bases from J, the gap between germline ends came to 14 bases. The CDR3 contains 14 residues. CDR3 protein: CASSTRMAVETQYF. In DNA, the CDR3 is TGTGCCAGCAGTACCAGGATGGCTGTAGAGACCCAGTACTTC.

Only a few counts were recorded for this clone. CDR3 nucleotide sequence: TGTGCCAGCAGCTACTATACCCAAGAGACCCAGTACTTC. Translation: CASSYYTQETQYF. The chain uses TRBV7-2 and TRBJ2-5; unclear D gene. Trimming shortened V by 4 bases and J by 1 base, and 7 bases separated the two germline ends. The germline V gene encodes CDR1 SGHTA and CDR2 FQGNSA. The CDR3 has 13 amino acids.

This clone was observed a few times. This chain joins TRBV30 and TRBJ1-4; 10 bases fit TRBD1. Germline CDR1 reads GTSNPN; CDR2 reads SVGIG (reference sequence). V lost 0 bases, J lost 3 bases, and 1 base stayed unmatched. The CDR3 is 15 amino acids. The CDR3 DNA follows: TGTGCCTGGAGTGTCGGGACAGGGGCTAATGAAAAACTGTTTTTT. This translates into CAWSVGTGANEKLFF.

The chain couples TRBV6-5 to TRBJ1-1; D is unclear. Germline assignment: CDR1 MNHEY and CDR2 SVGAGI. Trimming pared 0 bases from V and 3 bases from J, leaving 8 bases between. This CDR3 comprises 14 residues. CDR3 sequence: CASSYSTGDTEAFF. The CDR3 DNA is TGTGCCAGCAGTTACTCTACCGGGGACACTGAAGCTTTCTTT.

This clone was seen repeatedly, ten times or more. The CDR3 here is CASSLGQPPLHF. CDR3 bases: TGTGCCAGCAGTTTGGGGCAACCACCCCTCCACTTT. The J gene is TRBJ1-6, the V gene TRBV28, with D perhaps matching TRBD1 (5 bases). The CDR3 consists of 12 residues. In germline, CDR1 is MDHEN, CDR2 SYDVKM. The germline V and J ends were trimmed by 3 bases and 11 bases, with 8 bases remaining between them. The whole variable domain, filled in from reference TRBV28 and TRBJ1-6, reads DVKVTQSSRYLVKRTGEKVFLECVQDMDHENMFWYRQDPGLGLRLIYFSYDVKMKEKGDIPEGYSVSREKKERFSLILESASTNQTSMYLCASSLGQPPLHFGNGTRLTVT.

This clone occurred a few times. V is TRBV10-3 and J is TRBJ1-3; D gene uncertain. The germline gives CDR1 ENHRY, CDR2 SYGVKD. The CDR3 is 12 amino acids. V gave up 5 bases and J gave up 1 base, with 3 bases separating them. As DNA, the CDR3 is TGTGCCATCAGTTTGTCTGGAAACACCATATATTTT. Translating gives CAISLSGNTIYF.